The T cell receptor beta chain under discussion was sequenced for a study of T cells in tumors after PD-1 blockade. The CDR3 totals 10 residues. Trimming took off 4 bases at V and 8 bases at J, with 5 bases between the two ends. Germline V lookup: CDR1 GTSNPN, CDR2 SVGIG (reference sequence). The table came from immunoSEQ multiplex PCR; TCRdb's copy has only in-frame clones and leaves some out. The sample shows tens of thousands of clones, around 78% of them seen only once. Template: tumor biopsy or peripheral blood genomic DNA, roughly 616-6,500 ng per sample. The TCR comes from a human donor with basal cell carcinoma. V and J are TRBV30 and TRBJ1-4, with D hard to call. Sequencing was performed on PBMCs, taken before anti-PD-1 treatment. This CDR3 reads CAWKGEKLFF. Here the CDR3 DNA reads TGTGCCTGGAAAGGGGAAAAACTGTTTTTT.